Each of the 3 T cell receptor beta chains below was sequenced from the same sample in a study of T-cell memory formation after mild COVID-19. In TCRdb, the 5' RACE reads were re-called with MiXCR into one record per CDR3 protein. In the table there are roughly 350,000 distinct CDR3 sequences, roughly 21% of which are singletons. The sequencing input was PBMCs or a T cell subset sorted from them (not recorded which). These receptors originate from an adult woman who had mild COVID-19 (a few samples of this study predate the infection). Cell type and time point are not known.

This clonotype has a handful of counts. This chain connects TRBV7-9 to TRBJ2-5, with 7 bases aligning to TRBD1. V lost 5 bases, J lost 5 bases, and 14 bases stayed unmatched. The CDR3 runs to 16 residues. Per the germline V gene, CDR1 is SEHNR and CDR2 is FQNEAQ (reference sequence). The DNA for the CDR3 is TGTGCCAGCAGCGAGGGGGCGCGAGGAAGGACGGAGACCCAGTACTTC. Translation: CASSEGARGRTETQYF.

This clonotype was recorded a few times. The chain carries TRBV7-3 and TRBJ1-6; no definite D call. The CDR3 is 12 residues long. Germline CDR1 SGHTA, CDR2 FQGTGA. V lost 5 bases, J lost 8 bases, and 7 bases lay in between. CDR3 DNA: TGTGCCAGCAGCCCGCGCTATTCACCCCTCCACTTT. This gives the protein CASSPRYSPLHF.

V gene TRBV20-1 combines with J gene TRBJ1-2, with TRBD1 as a possible D gene (6 bases). Germline CDR1 is DFQATT and CDR2 is SNEGSKA (reference sequence). The V and J ends lost 2 bases and 2 bases respectively, with 15 bases between them. The CDR3 has 15 amino acids. The CDR3 reads CSARPWDIQNYGYTF. The CDR3 DNA reads as TGCAGTGCTAGACCTTGGGACATTCAGAACTATGGCTACACCTTC.